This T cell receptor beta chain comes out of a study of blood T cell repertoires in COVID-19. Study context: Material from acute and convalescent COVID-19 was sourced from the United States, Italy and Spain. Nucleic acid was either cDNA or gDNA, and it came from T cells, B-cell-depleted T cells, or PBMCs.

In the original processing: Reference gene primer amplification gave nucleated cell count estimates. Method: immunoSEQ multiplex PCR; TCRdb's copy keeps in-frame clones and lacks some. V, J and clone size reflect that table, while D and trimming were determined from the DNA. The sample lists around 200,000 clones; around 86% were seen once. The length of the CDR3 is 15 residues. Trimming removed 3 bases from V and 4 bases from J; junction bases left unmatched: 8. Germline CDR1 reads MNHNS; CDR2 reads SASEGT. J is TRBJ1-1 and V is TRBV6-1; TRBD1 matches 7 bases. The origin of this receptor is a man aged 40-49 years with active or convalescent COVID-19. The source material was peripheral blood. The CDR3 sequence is CASSEMGQTFTEAFF. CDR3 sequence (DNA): TGTGCCAGCAGTGAGATGGGACAGACTTTCACTGAAGCTTTCTTT.